This T cell receptor beta chain was observed in a study of blood T cell repertoires in COVID-19. Trimming pared 1 base from V and 4 bases from J, leaving 16 bases between. Germline loops: CDR1 LGHDT, CDR2 YNNKEL (reference sequence). This CDR3 has 16 residues. Clones were sequenced by immunoSEQ multiplex PCR, and TCRdb holds only the in-frame ones, with some missing. The repertoire holds over 250,000 clones, with over 65% as singletons. Input material: peripheral blood. This chain joins TRBV3-1 (or the pseudogene TRBV3-2) and TRBJ1-2; no clear D gene. This TCR came from an elderly woman with acute or convalescent COVID-19. Here the CDR3 DNA reads TGTGCCAGCAGCCAAGTTGCCCCGCAATCTAGCTATGGCTACACCTTC. As protein: CASSQVAPQSSYGYTF.